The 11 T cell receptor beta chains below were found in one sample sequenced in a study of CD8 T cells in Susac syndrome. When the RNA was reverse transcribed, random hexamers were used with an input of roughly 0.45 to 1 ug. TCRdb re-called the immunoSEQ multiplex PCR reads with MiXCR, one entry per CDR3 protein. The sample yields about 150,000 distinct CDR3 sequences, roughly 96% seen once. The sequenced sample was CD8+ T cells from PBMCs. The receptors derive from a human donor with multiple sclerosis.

CDR3 amino acids: CSGLLSYEQYF. DNA for the CDR3: TGCAGTGGACTTTTATCCTACGAGCAGTACTTC. The rearrangement links TRBV20-1 to TRBJ2-7; unclear D gene. CDR3 size: 11 residues. In germline, CDR1 is DFQATT, CDR2 SNEGSKA (reference sequence). V was clipped by 7 bases and J by 1 base, with 8 bases between them.

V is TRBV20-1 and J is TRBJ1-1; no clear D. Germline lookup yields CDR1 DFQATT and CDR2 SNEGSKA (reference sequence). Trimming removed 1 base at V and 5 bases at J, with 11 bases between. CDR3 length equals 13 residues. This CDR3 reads CSARVPRRTEAFF. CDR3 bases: TGCAGTGCTAGAGTCCCTCGAAGAACTGAAGCTTTCTTT.

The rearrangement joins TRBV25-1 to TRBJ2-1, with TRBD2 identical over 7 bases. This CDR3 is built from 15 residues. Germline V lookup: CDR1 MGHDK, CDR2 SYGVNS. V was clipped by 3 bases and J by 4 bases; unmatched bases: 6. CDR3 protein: CASSEGPSGYNEQFF. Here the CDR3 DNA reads TGTGCCAGCAGTGAGGGCCCTAGCGGTTACAATGAGCAGTTCTTC.

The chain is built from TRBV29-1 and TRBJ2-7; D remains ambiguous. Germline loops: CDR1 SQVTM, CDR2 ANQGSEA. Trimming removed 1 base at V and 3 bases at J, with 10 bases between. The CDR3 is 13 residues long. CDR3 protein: CSVEGHSVYEQYF. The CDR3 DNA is TGCAGCGTTGAAGGACATTCGGTCTACGAGCAGTACTTC.

The CDR3 sequence is CATAKGPSYNEQFF. CDR3 DNA sequence: TGTGCCACCGCTAAGGGACCGTCCTACAATGAGCAGTTCTTC. The chain uses TRBV6-2 or TRBV6-3 and TRBJ2-1; D possibly uses TRBD1 or TRBD2 (5 bases each). The CDR3 is 14 amino acids. Trimming left V 10 bases short and J 1 base short, with 14 bases between. Germline V lookup: CDR1 MNHEY, CDR2 SVGEGT.

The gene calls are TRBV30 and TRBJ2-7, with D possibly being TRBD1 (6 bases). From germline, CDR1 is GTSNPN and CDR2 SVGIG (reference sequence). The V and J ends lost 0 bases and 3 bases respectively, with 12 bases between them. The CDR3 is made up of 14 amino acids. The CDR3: CAWSVRGQRYEQYV. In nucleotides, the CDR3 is TGTGCCTGGAGTGTACGGGGACAACGCTACGAGCAGTACGTC.

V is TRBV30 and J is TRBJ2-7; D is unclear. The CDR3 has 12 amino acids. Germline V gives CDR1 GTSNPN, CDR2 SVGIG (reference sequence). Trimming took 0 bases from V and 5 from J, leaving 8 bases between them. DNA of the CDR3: TGTGCCTGGAGTGTAACCAGTCACGAGCAGTACTTC. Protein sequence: CAWSVTSHEQYF. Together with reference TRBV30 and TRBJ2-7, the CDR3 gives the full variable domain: SQTIHQWPATLVQPVGSPLSLECTVEGTSNPNLYWYRQAAGRGLQLLFYSVGIGQISSEVPQNLSASRPQDRQFILSSKKLLLSDSGFYLCAWSVTSHEQYFGPGTRLTVT.

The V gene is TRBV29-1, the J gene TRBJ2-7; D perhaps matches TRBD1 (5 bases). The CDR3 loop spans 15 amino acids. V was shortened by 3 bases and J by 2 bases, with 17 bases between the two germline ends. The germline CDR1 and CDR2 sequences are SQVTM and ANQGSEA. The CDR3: CSVELAWQGAYEQYF. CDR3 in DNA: TGCAGCGTTGAGCTTGCTTGGCAGGGTGCCTACGAGCAGTACTTC.

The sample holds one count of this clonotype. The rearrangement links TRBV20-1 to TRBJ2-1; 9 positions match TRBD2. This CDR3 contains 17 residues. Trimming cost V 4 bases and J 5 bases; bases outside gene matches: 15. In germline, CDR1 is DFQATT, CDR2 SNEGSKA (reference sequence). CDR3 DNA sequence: TGCAGTGCTACCCTAGGGGTTAAGCGGGGGGACGACAATGAGCAGTTCTTC. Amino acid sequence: CSATLGVKRGDDNEQFF.

This CDR3 is CASTELGTGSSYEQYV. The CDR3 region has the DNA TGTGCCAGCACCGAACTAGGGACAGGTAGTTCCTACGAGCAGTACGTC. V usage is TRBV7-8 and J usage is TRBJ2-7, with TRBD1 identical over 8 bases. With 7 bases clipped from V and 1 base from J, the junction kept 12 bases outside the gene matches. Germline V gene data show CDR1 as SGHVS and CDR2 as FQNEAQ. The CDR3 is 16 residues long.

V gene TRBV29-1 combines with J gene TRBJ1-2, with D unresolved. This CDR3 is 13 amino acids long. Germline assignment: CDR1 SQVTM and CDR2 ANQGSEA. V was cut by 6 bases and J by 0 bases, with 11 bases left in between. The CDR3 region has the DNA TGCAGCGTCCTGACGGAAACTAACTATGGCTACACCTTC. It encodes CSVLTETNYGYTF.